This T cell receptor beta chain is drawn from a study of CD8 T cells in ankylosing spondylitis. The CDR3 is made up of 14 amino acids. The V gene's germline CDR1 is SGHVS and CDR2 FQNEAQ. Trimming pared 6 bases from V and 1 base from J, leaving 11 bases between. Regarding the study as a whole: Earlier studies detected some motif variants in reactive arthritis synovial fluid and blood. Disease-linked clones were reportedly significantly enriched in matched ankylosing spondylitis synovial fluid.

A note on this clonotype: Its matching antigen is unknown.

Library preparation for TCR beta used quantitative 5'-RACE with molecular barcodes. TCRdb recomputed calls from the 5' RACE reads with MiXCR, one row per CDR3 protein. The sample has about 90,000 distinct CDR3 sequences; around 30% are singletons. V is TRBV7-8 and J is TRBJ2-3; perhaps TRBD2 as D (5 bases). The TCR originated in a male donor with ankylosing spondylitis or in good health (not recorded which). Sequencing was done on a sample of blood, either unsorted or a sorted T cell fraction (not recorded which). The CDR3 sequence: CASRPGVGTDTQYF. The CDR3 DNA follows: TGTGCCAGCAGACCCGGGGTAGGCACAGATACGCAGTATTTT.